Below, one TCR beta chain is given with its context. Its antigen is still unknown. This record belongs to a study of T cells after yellow fever vaccination. Whole-study results and caveats: By day 5 rather than day 15, the secondary response had peaked, though it was weaker.

The junction had 5 bases not matched to a gene; V was cut back by 4 bases and J by 2 bases. This CDR3 contains 15 residues. CDR1 and CDR2 from the germline V gene are KGHSH and LQKENI. TCRdb recomputed calls from the 5' RACE reads with MiXCR, one row per CDR3 protein. The data contain some 260,000 distinct CDR3 sequences, 5.2% of them singletons. The specimen comprised CD4+ T cells sorted from PBMCs, sampled on the day of the yellow fever booster vaccination. The J gene is TRBJ1-5, the V gene TRBV18, with TRBD1 matching over 7 bases. The sequence derives from a man aged 18 to 30 who received the YFV17D yellow fever vaccine. CDR3 residues: CASSQATGGNQPQHF. In DNA form, the CDR3 reads TGTGCCAGCTCACAGGCAACAGGGGGCAATCAGCCCCAGCATTTT.